Each of the 19 T cell receptor beta chains below was sequenced from the same sample in a study of shared clonotypes between healthy human individuals. TCRdb keeps only in-frame clones here, not all; method: immunoSEQ multiplex PCR. The table records some 200,000 clones, approximately 62% of them present only once. The sequenced material came from memory CD4+ T cells sorted from blood. Subset reported: CD45RA-negative fraction. Receptors were obtained from a young man in good health.

The chain uses TRBV5-5 and TRBJ2-1, with D possibly TRBD2 on 5 matching bases. V gave up 7 bases and J gave up 5 bases, with 19 bases separating them. This CDR3 has 15 residues. The germline gives CDR1 SGHKS, CDR2 YYEKEE (reference sequence). The CDR3 nucleotides read TGTGCCAGCCGGGCTCGGGGTCTGGCCAACAATGAGCAGTTCTTC. Its protein product is CASRARGLANNEQFF.

This clone was counted only a few times. This chain uses TRBV18 with TRBJ2-5; 7 nucleotides line up with TRBD1. The CDR3 sequence is 15 residues long. The germline CDR1 and CDR2 sequences are KGHSH and LQKENI. After removal of 3 bases from V and 2 bases from J, the junction contained 6 bases not matched to a gene. The CDR3 DNA is TGTGCCAGCTCACCGAGGGACAGCTCACAAGAGACCCAGTACTTC. This codes for CASSPRDSSQETQYF.

The V and J genes are TRBV10-3 and TRBJ2-1; 10 positions agree with TRBD2. This CDR3 contains 16 residues. CDR1 ENHRY and CDR2 SYGVKD come from the germline V gene. The V gene end was trimmed by 4 bases and the J gene end by 10 bases; junction bases not matched to a gene: 13. CDR3 protein: CAISAELAGASHEQFF. The CDR3 coding sequence is TGTGCCATCAGTGCGGAGCTAGCGGGAGCCTCGCACGAGCAGTTCTTC.

The rearrangement uses TRBV27 and TRBJ2-7, with a possible D match to TRBD1 (5 bases). V lost 3 bases and J 6 bases, leaving 18 bases between the germline ends. The V gene's germline CDR1 is MNHEY and CDR2 SMNVEV (reference sequence). This CDR3 region has 15 residues. CDR3 coding DNA: TGTGCCAGCAGTTTGTTAGCTTTCCAGGGTTCCGAGCAGTACTTC. Protein product: CASSLLAFQGSEQYF.

A single count supports this clone. The chain links TRBV25-1 to TRBJ2-6; D unclear. Germline V lookup: CDR1 MGHDK, CDR2 SYGVNS. Trimming shortened V by 10 bases and J by 2 bases, and 9 bases separated the two germline ends. The CDR3 runs to 13 residues. CDR3 DNA: TGTGCCACCCTCCCCCCTGGGGCCAACGTCCTGACTTTC. It codes for CATLPPGANVLTF.

This clone has just a few counts. The chain is built from TRBV5-1 and TRBJ2-3; D remains unclear. Trimming stripped 4 bases from V and 2 bases from J, with 5 bases between. This CDR3 spans 12 amino acids. The germline CDR1 and CDR2 sequences are SGHRS and YFSETQ. CDR3 coding DNA: TGCGCCAGCAGCGCGACCACAGATACGCAGTATTTT. This encodes CASSATTDTQYF.

The chain combines TRBV29-1 with TRBJ2-5; D uncertain. V was pared by 1 base and J by 2 bases, with 8 bases between. The CDR3 length is 13 residues. The V gene's germline CDR1 is SQVTM and CDR2 ANQGSEA. Here the CDR3 DNA reads TGCAGCGTTGAAGTTGCCATTCAAGAGACCCAGTACTTC. Encoded protein: CSVEVAIQETQYF.

The CDR3 DNA reads as TGTGCCAGCTCATGGGACACTGAAAAACTGTTTTTT. This translates into CASSWDTEKLFF. V is TRBV18 and J is TRBJ1-4; D possibly corresponds to TRBD1 (6 bases). The germline gives CDR1 KGHSH, CDR2 LQKENI. CDR3 length: 12 residues. V lost 5 bases and J 7 bases, leaving 8 bases between the germline ends.

This clone has a single count. The chain couples TRBV28 to TRBJ2-2; D might be TRBD1 or TRBD2, each matching 5 bases. Germline CDR1 reads MDHEN; CDR2 reads SYDVKM. V lost 5 bases, J lost 6 bases, and 19 bases lay in between. The CDR3 extends over 16 amino acids. The CDR3 DNA is TGTGCCAGCAGTCCTTTGGGGGATGTGTCGGCCGGGGAGCTGTTTTTT. It specifies CASSPLGDVSAGELFF. Complete variable domain (other parts from reference TRBV28 and TRBJ2-2): DVKVTQSSRYLVKRTGEKVFLECVQDMDHENMFWYRQDPGLGLRLIYFSYDVKMKEKGDIPEGYSVSREKKERFSLILESASTNQTSMYLCASSPLGDVSAGELFFGEGSRLTVL.

In this sample, this clone turned up a few times. The J gene is TRBJ2-7, the V gene TRBV6-6; the D is unclear. CDR1 is MNHNY, CDR2 SVGAGI, per germline (reference sequence). The ends were cut back, 2 bases at V and 3 bases at J, with 8 bases in the middle. CDR3 length: 13 residues. The CDR3 DNA follows: TGTGCCAGCAGTTACGCCCTTGGCTACGAGCAGTACTTC. Protein: CASSYALGYEQYF.

J is TRBJ2-2 and V is TRBV10-1, with D hard to call. The length of the CDR3 is 13 residues. The V and J ends lost 9 bases and 4 bases respectively, with 12 bases between them. Germline V lookup: CDR1 WNHNN, CDR2 SYGVQD (reference sequence). CDR3 coding DNA: TGCGCCAGATGCAGTGGATGCACCGGGGAGCTGTTTTTT. As protein: CARCSGCTGELFF.

The chain joins TRBV7-2 to TRBJ2-2; D uncertain. The CDR3 consists of 13 residues. Looked up from germline, CDR1 is SGHTA and CDR2 is FQGNSA. Trimming removed 3 bases at V and 5 bases at J, with 7 bases between. The CDR3 sequence is CASSLITTGELFF. The CDR3 region has the DNA TGTGCCAGCAGCTTGATTACGACCGGGGAGCTGTTTTTT. The variable domain in full, with the rest retrieved from reference TRBV7-2 and TRBJ2-2, is GAGVSQSPSNKVTEKGKDVELRCDPISGHTALYWYRQSLGQGLEFLIYFQGNSAPDKSGLPSDRFSAERTGGSVSTLTIQRTQQEDSAVYLCASSLITTGELFFGEGSRLTVL.

This sequence joins TRBV7-2 and TRBJ2-7; 14 bases align to TRBD2. Unmatched junction bases numbered 1, after V lost 1 base and J lost 5 bases. Germline CDR1 SGHTA, CDR2 FQGNSA. This CDR3 comprises 15 residues. The CDR3 coding sequence is TGTGCCAGCAGCTTAGGGACTAGCGGGAGGCACGAGCAGTACTTC. This codes for CASSLGTSGRHEQYF.

The chain carries TRBV15 and TRBJ2-5; no clear D. The CDR3 length is 12 residues. In germline, CDR1 is LNHNV, CDR2 YYDKDF (reference sequence). V lost 1 base and J lost 1, with 1 base in between. The CDR3 is CATSRVQETQYF. CDR3 DNA sequence: TGTGCCACCAGCAGAGTCCAAGAGACCCAGTACTTC. The full variable domain, completed using reference TRBV15 and TRBJ2-5, is DAMVIQNPRYQVTQFGKPVTLSCSQTLNHNVMYWYQQKSSQAPKLLFHYYDKDFNNEADTPDNFQSRRPNTSFCFLDIRSPGLGDTAMYLCATSRVQETQYFGPGTRLLVL.

The J gene is TRBJ1-2, the V gene TRBV7-9; D not certain. Trimming pared 5 bases from V and 0 bases from J, leaving 19 bases between. From germline, CDR1 is SEHNR and CDR2 FQNEAQ (reference sequence). CDR3 length: 17 amino acids. DNA for the CDR3: TGTGCCAGCAGCCCCAACGTTTTCGACCCAGCTAACTATGGCTACACCTTC. This sequence encodes CASSPNVFDPANYGYTF. Based on the CDR3 plus reference TRBV7-9 and TRBJ1-2, the full variable domain is DTGVSQNPRHKITKRGQNVTFRCDPISEHNRLYWYRQTLGQGPEFLTYFQNEAQLEKSRLLSDRFSAERPKGSFSTLEIQRTEQGDSAMYLCASSPNVFDPANYGYTFGSGTRLTVV.

The chain is built from TRBV7-8 and TRBJ1-5; a weak D match, TRBD1 (5 bases). Germline V gene lookup returns CDR1 SGHVS and CDR2 FQNEAQ. Deletions cut 1 base from V and 6 bases from J, with 10 bases between. The length of the CDR3 is 14 residues. The CDR3 sequence: CASSLGEGFQPQHF. The CDR3 nucleotides are TGTGCCAGCAGCTTAGGGGAGGGGTTTCAGCCCCAGCATTTT.

This sequence joins TRBV10-2 and TRBJ2-7; TRBD2 agrees at 7 bases. The germline V gene encodes CDR1 WSHSY and CDR2 SAAADI. The CDR3 length is 15 residues. Trimming at V came to 0 bases and at J to 3 bases, leaving 5 bases not matched to a gene. As DNA, the CDR3 is TGCGCCAGCAGTGAGTCGTCTAGCGGAATCTACGAGCAGTACTTC. Protein: CASSESSSGIYEQYF.

The rearrangement joins TRBV14 to TRBJ2-7, with D perhaps TRBD1 or TRBD2 (6 bases each). The CDR3 contains 14 residues. The germline V and J ends were trimmed by 5 bases and 4 bases, with 15 bases remaining between them. CDR1 is SGHDN, CDR2 FVKESK, per germline. In DNA form, the CDR3 reads TGTGCCAGCAGCAACCAAGGGGGAGGTTACGAGCAGTACTTC. Its protein product is CASSNQGGGYEQYF.

V usage is TRBV23-1 and J usage is TRBJ1-2; 8 bases match TRBD1. TRBV23-1 is an ORF for which the function is uncertain. The CDR3 extends over 16 amino acids. With V trimmed by 0 bases and J by 6 bases, 9 bases remained unmatched. DNA of the CDR3: TGCGCCAGCAGTCAATCGCGGCACGGGACAGGCCATGGCTACACCTTC. Protein: CASSQSRHGTGHGYTF.